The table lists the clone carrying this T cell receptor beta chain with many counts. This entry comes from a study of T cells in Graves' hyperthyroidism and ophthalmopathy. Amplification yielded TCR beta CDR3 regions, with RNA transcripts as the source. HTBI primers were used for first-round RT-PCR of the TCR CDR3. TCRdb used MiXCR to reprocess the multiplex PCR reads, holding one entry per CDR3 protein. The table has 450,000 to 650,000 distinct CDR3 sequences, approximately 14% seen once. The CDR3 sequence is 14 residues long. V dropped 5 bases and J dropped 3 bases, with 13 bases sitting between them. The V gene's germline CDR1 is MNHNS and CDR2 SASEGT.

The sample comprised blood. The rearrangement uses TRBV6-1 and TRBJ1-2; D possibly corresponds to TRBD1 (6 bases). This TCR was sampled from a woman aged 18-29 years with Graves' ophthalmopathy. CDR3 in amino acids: CASSYNRADYGYTF. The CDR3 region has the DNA TGTGCCAGCAGTTACAACAGGGCTGACTATGGCTACACCTTC.